These 19 T cell receptor beta chains were all obtained from the same sample, sequenced in a study of cytomegalovirus exposure and HLA in healthy donors. The data were produced by immunoSEQ multiplex PCR, yet TCRdb's version contains in-frame clones alone and is incomplete. The data contain some 200,000 clones, 65% to 90% of them singletons. Sequences were obtained from PBMCs. These receptor sequences come from a woman aged 25-40 years in good health and CMV-seropositive.

The J gene is TRBJ1-2, the V gene TRBV9; D is perhaps TRBD1 (5 bases). The V end lost 4 bases, the J end lost 0 bases, and 19 bases lay between the germline ends. The CDR3 totals 17 residues. CDR1 SGDLS and CDR2 YYNGEE come from the germline V gene. The CDR3 DNA sequence: TGTGCCAGCAGCCCTAGTACAGGACAAGCAGCTAACTATGGCTACACCTTC. Protein: CASSPSTGQAANYGYTF.

The genes are TRBV6-1 and TRBJ1-2; 7 nucleotides align to TRBD1. The ends lost 2 bases at V and 6 bases at J; junction bases unmatched: 12. CDR1 is MNHNS, CDR2 SASEGT, per germline. The CDR3 consists of 16 residues. The CDR3 here is CASSESSANRGNGYTF. CDR3 nucleotides: TGTGCCAGCAGTGAAAGTTCCGCTAACAGGGGTAATGGCTACACCTTC.

This clone occurred once. The chain links TRBV15 to TRBJ2-1; D gene ambiguous. CDR3 length: 13 residues. CDR1 LNHNV and CDR2 YYDKDF come from the germline V gene (reference sequence). The ends were cut back, 1 base at V and 4 bases at J, with 5 bases in the middle. The CDR3 protein is CATSRASYNEQFF. The CDR3 DNA reads TGTGCCACCAGCAGAGCCTCGTACAATGAGCAGTTCTTC. The full variable domain, its missing parts supplied by reference TRBV15 and TRBJ2-1, is DAMVIQNPRYQVTQFGKPVTLSCSQTLNHNVMYWYQQKSSQAPKLLFHYYDKDFNNEADTPDNFQSRRPNTSFCFLDIRSPGLGDTAMYLCATSRASYNEQFFGPGTRLTVL.

This sequence joins TRBV28 and TRBJ2-3; the D is unclear. Germline CDR1 reads MDHEN; CDR2 reads SYDVKM. V shed 6 bases and J shed 1 base, with 17 bases lying between them. The CDR3 covers 16 residues. The CDR3 coding sequence is TGTGCCAGCAGCCCACCTTCTAGAATTGGCACAGATACGCAGTATTTT. This sequence encodes CASSPPSRIGTDTQYF.

The CDR3 spells CATSSAHTQYF. DNA for the CDR3: TGTGCCACCAGCAGTGCACACACCCAGTACTTC. The V call is TRBV15, the J call TRBJ2-5; no definite D call. CDR3 length equals 11 residues. V lost 3 bases and J 8 bases, leaving 7 bases between the germline ends. CDR1 is LNHNV and CDR2 is YYDKDF in the germline V gene (reference sequence).

J is TRBJ1-3 and V is TRBV6-5; D ambiguous. V was clipped by 8 bases and J by 3 bases, with 14 bases between them. Germline V CDR1 and CDR2: MNHEY, SVGAGI. The CDR3 spans 14 residues. The CDR3 spells CASFQAVGGNTIYF. The CDR3 DNA is TGTGCCAGCTTTCAGGCCGTAGGTGGAAACACCATATATTTT.

This chain connects TRBV4-2 to TRBJ2-3; weak D call: TRBD2 (6 bases). This CDR3 region has 17 residues. Trimming removed 1 base from V and 6 bases from J, with 20 bases in between. CDR1 and CDR2 (germline): LGHNA, YNFKEQ. The CDR3, as DNA: TGTGCCAGCAGCCAAGGTGTAAGGTCGACTAGTGGGGATACGCAGTATTTT. It codes for CASSQGVRSTSGDTQYF.

The rearrangement joins TRBV27 to TRBJ2-1; TRBD2 agrees at 8 bases. The trim removed 6 bases at V and 4 bases at J, leaving 8 bases unmatched. The germline gives CDR1 MNHEY, CDR2 SMNVEV (reference sequence). The CDR3 contains 15 residues. The CDR3 DNA is TGTGCCAGCAGGGCAGCGGGAGATCTTTACAATGAGCAGTTCTTC. It specifies CASRAAGDLYNEQFF.

The genes are TRBV27 and TRBJ2-7, with 12 bases lining up with TRBD2. V shed 3 bases, J shed 5 bases, and the junction held 5 bases outside the gene matches. Germline CDR1 and CDR2: MNHEY and SMNVEV (reference sequence). This CDR3 spans 15 amino acids. Here the CDR3 DNA reads TGTGCCAGCAGTTTTTGGGCTAGCGGGAGGGACGAGCAGTACTTC. This gives the protein CASSFWASGRDEQYF.

The CDR3 protein is CASSEVKNTGELFF. In DNA form, the CDR3 reads TGTGCCAGCAGTGAAGTCAAAAACACCGGGGAGCTGTTTTTT. This chain uses TRBV2 with TRBJ2-2; D is unclear. Germline V gene data show CDR1 as SNHLY and CDR2 as FYNNEI. V was shortened by 1 base and J by 2 bases, with 5 bases between the two germline ends. CDR3 size: 14 residues.

The gene calls are TRBV27 and TRBJ2-1, with D tentatively TRBD2 (7 bases). The CDR3 contains 16 residues. V was pared by 2 bases and J by 0 bases, with 11 bases between. In germline, CDR1 is MNHEY, CDR2 SMNVEV (reference sequence). CDR3 DNA sequence: TGTGCCAGCAGTTTAGGGGGGGCAAGCTCCTACAATGAGCAGTTCTTC. Translation: CASSLGGASSYNEQFF.

This sequence joins TRBV30 and TRBJ1-1; D perhaps matches TRBD1 (6 bases). The V end was cut by 0 bases, the J end by 7 bases, with 12 bases between. The CDR3 loop spans 13 amino acids. The V gene's germline CDR1 is GTSNPN and CDR2 SVGIG (reference sequence). The CDR3 sequence: CAWSVWGQSEAFF. The CDR3, as DNA: TGTGCCTGGAGTGTATGGGGGCAAAGTGAAGCTTTCTTT.

The gene calls are TRBV30 and TRBJ2-1; D is undetermined. The ends were cut back, 2 bases at V and 0 bases at J, with 11 bases in the middle. The CDR3 totals 15 residues. Germline V gives CDR1 GTSNPN, CDR2 SVGIG (reference sequence). The CDR3 bases are TGTGCCTGGAGTCTCGACTGGAGCTCCTACAATGAGCAGTTCTTC. It specifies CAWSLDWSSYNEQFF.

V usage is TRBV7-2 and J usage is TRBJ2-1; 11 bases line up with TRBD2. Germline CDR1 SGHTA, CDR2 FQGNSA. J gave up 3 bases and V 4 bases, and 5 bases lay outside the gene matches. This CDR3 spans 16 amino acids. In DNA, the CDR3 is TGTGCCAGCAGCTCAAAACTAGCGGGAGACTACAATGAGCAGTTCTTC. It yields the protein CASSSKLAGDYNEQFF.

The chain uses TRBV5-6 and TRBJ2-7, with D unclear. This CDR3 has 15 amino acids. V lost 4 bases to trimming and J lost 9 bases, with 23 bases between them. Germline V CDR1 and CDR2: SGHDT, YYEEEE. The chain's CDR3 is CASSHRPAEPVGQYF. DNA for the CDR3: TGTGCCAGCAGCCACCGCCCCGCGGAACCCGTCGGGCAGTACTTC.

The chain joins TRBV30 to TRBJ2-7, with 11 bases fitting TRBD1. With V trimmed by 8 bases and J by 2 bases, 2 bases remained unmatched. The CDR3 totals 12 residues. From germline, CDR1 is GTSNPN and CDR2 SVGIG (reference sequence). The CDR3 loop is CAGDRGTYEQYF. As DNA, the CDR3 is TGTGCCGGGGACAGGGGGACCTACGAGCAGTACTTC.

The J gene is TRBJ1-5, the V gene TRBV2; D not resolved. The V end was cut by 2 bases, the J end by 7 bases, with 12 bases between. Germline V lookup: CDR1 SNHLY, CDR2 FYNNEI. The CDR3 contains 14 residues. The CDR3 is CASSERTESQPQHF. CDR3 DNA: TGTGCCAGCAGTGAAAGAACAGAGTCCCAGCCCCAGCATTTT.

The J gene is TRBJ1-4, the V gene TRBV2, with a possible D match to TRBD1 (6 bases). The ends were cut back, 2 bases at V and 4 bases at J, with 20 bases in the middle. The germline V gene encodes CDR1 SNHLY and CDR2 FYNNEI. This CDR3 contains 18 residues. In DNA form, the CDR3 reads TGTGCCAGCAGTGAATTCAGGGGAAATCTTGGGGGTAATGAAAAACTGTTTTTT. Translation gives CASSEFRGNLGGNEKLFF.

The chain couples TRBV2 to TRBJ2-5, with D maybe TRBD1 (5 bases). The CDR3 runs 15 residues. Germline V gene lookup returns CDR1 SNHLY and CDR2 FYNNEI. V dropped 3 bases and J dropped 5 bases, with 16 bases sitting between them. This CDR3 is CASSEQGASGETQYF. The CDR3 bases are TGTGCCAGCAGTGAGCAAGGGGCGAGTGGGGAGACCCAGTACTTC.